The 25 T cell receptor beta chains below come from one sample, sequenced in a study of blood T cells in healthy people across ages. Through a sample-barcoded 5' primer and a J-beta primer mix, a second PCR was run for roughly 6 to 12 cycles. Each CDR3 protein is one row after TCRdb ran MiXCR on the 5' RACE reads. The profile shows about 1.1 million distinct CDR3 sequences, 35% to 40% of them singletons. The material sequenced was blood. These receptor sequences come from a man aged 18 to 35 in good health.

V gene TRBV13 combines with J gene TRBJ2-7; D not resolved. V was trimmed by 5 bases and J by 5 bases, leaving 10 bases between them. CDR3 length: 12 amino acids. Germline CDR1 reads PRHDT; CDR2 reads FYEKMQ (reference sequence). The CDR3 DNA reads as TGTGCCAGCAGCCCAGAGATGGACGAGCAGTACTTC. It translates to CASSPEMDEQYF.

This clonotype showed up many times. The chain links TRBV9 to TRBJ2-5; TRBD2 is a possible D gene (5 bases). The V end lost 0 bases, the J end lost 5 bases, and 5 bases lay between the germline ends. The CDR3 length is 12 residues. CDR1 and CDR2 (germline): SGDLS, YYNGEE. This CDR3 is CASSVAGETQYF. CDR3 in DNA: TGTGCCAGCAGCGTAGCGGGGGAGACCCAGTACTTC.

This chain connects TRBV20-1 to TRBJ2-2; D is perhaps TRBD2 (5 bases). This CDR3 is 15 amino acids long. Trimming stripped 1 base from V and 1 base from J, with 10 bases between. The germline V gene has CDR1 DFQATT and CDR2 SNEGSKA (reference sequence). The DNA of the CDR3 is TGCAGTGCTAGAGGAGAGAGGGAGAACACCGGGGAGCTGTTTTTT. Its protein is CSARGERENTGELFF.

The gene calls are TRBV12-3 or TRBV12-4 and TRBJ1-4, with 7 bases fitting TRBD1. The CDR3 extends over 14 amino acids. V was pared by 6 bases and J by 5 bases, with 6 bases of the junction left unmatched. As DNA, the CDR3 is TGTGCCAGCAGGCCGGGACAGCCAAATGAAAAACTGTTTTTT. Its protein is CASRPGQPNEKLFF.

This sequence joins TRBV12-3 or TRBV12-4 and TRBJ2-3; D may be TRBD1 or TRBD2 (5 bases each). Trimming stripped 0 bases from V and 10 bases from J, with 11 bases between. This CDR3 has 13 amino acids. CDR3 protein: CASSLAGDSAQYF. The CDR3 DNA reads TGTGCCAGCAGTTTAGCGGGGGATAGCGCGCAGTATTTT.

This clonotype was observed a handful of times. The chain combines TRBV27 with TRBJ2-1, with TRBD2 as a possible D gene (5 bases). The CDR3 sequence is 16 residues long. V was pared by 0 bases and J by 7 bases, with 16 bases between. Germline V gives CDR1 MNHEY, CDR2 SMNVEV (reference sequence). In nucleotides, the CDR3 is TGTGCCAGCAGTTTATCGGTAGACTACCGTACGAATGAGCAGTTCTTC. This translates into CASSLSVDYRTNEQFF.

The chain recombines TRBV4-2 with TRBJ1-1, with D possibly matching TRBD1 (5 bases). In germline, CDR1 is LGHNA, CDR2 YNFKEQ. The CDR3 runs 16 residues. V lost 0 bases, J lost 1 base, and 12 bases lay in between. The CDR3 loop reads CASSQDRGLTNTEAFF. The DNA of the CDR3 is TGTGCCAGCAGCCAAGACCGGGGCCTAACGAACACTGAAGCTTTCTTT.

The chain combines TRBV20-1 with TRBJ2-3, with D perhaps assigned TRBD1 or TRBD2 (5 bases each). V dropped 5 bases and J dropped 0 bases, with 9 bases sitting between them. CDR1 and CDR2 (germline): DFQATT, SNEGSKA (reference sequence). The CDR3 length is 13 residues. CDR3 amino acids: CSAGGRSTDTQYF. CDR3 nucleotides: TGCAGTGCTGGGGGACGGAGCACAGATACGCAGTATTTT.

For this clonotype: A junction end diverges from the germline sequence, so it may reflect a read error. The chain couples TRBV7-8 to TRBJ2-3; D perhaps matches TRBD2 (5 bases). CDR3 length equals 15 residues. Germline assignment: CDR1 SGHVS and CDR2 FQNEAQ. In nucleotides, the CDR3 is TGTGCCAGCAGCTTAGCCCGGTCTAGCACAGAGACGCAGTATTTT. As protein: CASSLARSSTETQYF.

V is TRBV6-5 and J is TRBJ2-7, with D tentatively TRBD1 (7 bases). From germline, CDR1 is MNHEY and CDR2 SVGAGI. This CDR3 comprises 13 residues. V lost 6 bases to trimming and J lost 3 bases, with 12 bases between them. CDR3 nucleotide sequence: TGTGCCAGCAGGGGGGGACAGTTCTACGAGCAGTACTTC. It yields the protein CASRGGQFYEQYF.

The chain recombines TRBV21-1 with TRBJ1-2. TRBV21-1 counts as a pseudogene. The CDR3 is made up of 16 amino acids. CDR3 sequence reads: CASTPVGTASLYGYTF. The CDR3 region has the DNA TGTGCCAGCACTCCAGTCGGGACGGCTTCCCTCTATGGCTACACCTTC.

The chain employs TRBV27 and TRBJ1-2; D is unclear. V gave up 2 bases and J gave up 2 bases, with 21 bases separating them. CDR3 size: 18 residues. From germline, CDR1 is MNHEY and CDR2 SMNVEV (reference sequence). As DNA, the CDR3 is TGTGCCAGCAGTTTAGAGGAGGGCCAGAGGGAGGTAAACTATGGCTACACCTTC. Translated: CASSLEEGQREVNYGYTF.

The chain combines TRBV4-3 with TRBJ1-2; D might be TRBD1 (6 bases). This CDR3 comprises 14 residues. Germline V gene lookup returns CDR1 LGHNA and CDR2 YSLEER. Trimming stripped 5 bases from V and 8 bases from J, with 18 bases between. DNA for the CDR3: TGCGCCAGCAGCAAAGGACAGAGGGATTTGGGCTACACCTTC. Residues: CASSKGQRDLGYTF.

The chain employs TRBV28 and TRBJ2-2; tentative D call: TRBD2 (7 bases). CDR3 size: 16 residues. V dropped 3 bases and J dropped 3 bases, with 14 bases sitting between them. CDR1 and CDR2 (germline): MDHEN, SYDVKM. CDR3 region: CASSLSRGGDTGELFF. DNA for the CDR3: TGTGCCAGCAGTTTGAGTAGGGGGGGAGACACCGGGGAGCTGTTTTTT.

The chain carries TRBV18 and TRBJ2-1; TRBD2 agrees at 10 bases. The CDR3 loop spans 17 amino acids. V shed 3 bases, J shed 1 base, and the junction held 6 bases outside the gene matches. Germline assignment: CDR1 KGHSH and CDR2 LQKENI. In DNA form, the CDR3 reads TGTGCCAGCTCACCTTCTAGCGGGGGAGCTTCCTACAATGAGCAGTTCTTC. Amino acids: CASSPSSGGASYNEQFF. Supplemented by reference TRBV18 and TRBJ2-1, the full variable domain reads NAGVMQNPRHLVRRRGQEARLRCSPMKGHSHVYWYRQLPEEGLKFMVYLQKENIIDESGMPKERFSAEFPKEGPSILRIQQVVRGDSAAYFCASSPSSGGASYNEQFFGPGTRLTVL.

This clonotype was detected a few times. The CDR3 nucleotides read TGTGCCAGCAGTCCCACGGGGGGAGGCTTCTATGGCTACACCTTC. Its translation: CASSPTGGGFYGYTF. The chain carries TRBV6-5 and TRBJ1-2; D might be TRBD1 (5 bases). Germline-derived CDR1 and CDR2 are MNHEY and SVGAGI. V dropped 5 bases and J dropped 4 bases, with 17 bases sitting between them. The length of the CDR3 is 15 residues.

J is TRBJ1-2 and V is TRBV4-2; D might be TRBD1 (6 bases). CDR1 is LGHNA and CDR2 is YNFKEQ in the germline V gene. The V end was cut by 2 bases, the J end by 8 bases, with 21 bases between. CDR3 length equals 16 residues. Here the CDR3 DNA reads TGTGCCAGCAGCCAAATAGGGGGGCGGAGGGGAAGCGGCTACACCTTC. It specifies CASSQIGGRRGSGYTF.

This clonotype appeared a few times. The germline gene is not matched at one end of the junction; a read error may be the cause. J is TRBJ1-1 and V is TRBV6-1; TRBD1 might be the D (5 bases). Germline V lookup: CDR1 MNHNS, CDR2 SASEGT. The CDR3 is made up of 14 amino acids. In DNA form, the CDR3 reads TGCGGGGCACGGCGGGGGTATCTGGACACTGAAGCTTTCTTT. Translation: CGARRGYLDTEAFF.

This clonotype was counted a single time. This chain links TRBV2 with TRBJ2-7; the D is unclear. CDR3 length: 15 residues. Germline lookup yields CDR1 SNHLY and CDR2 FYNNEI. With 0 bases removed from V and 7 bases from J, the gap between germline ends came to 16 bases. CDR3 DNA sequence: TGTGCCAGCAGTGAAGCGCTCAGAAATGTCAAGGAGCAGTACTTC. As protein: CASSEALRNVKEQYF.

The chain recombines TRBV5-1 with TRBJ1-1; no reliable D call. V lost 0 bases and J 4 bases, leaving 7 bases between the germline ends. The CDR3 sequence is 13 residues long. Germline V gives CDR1 SGHRS, CDR2 YFSETQ. The CDR3 region is CASSLALATEAFF. The CDR3 region has the DNA TGCGCCAGCAGCTTGGCGTTGGCCACTGAAGCTTTCTTT.

The chain combines TRBV27 with TRBJ2-1; D tentatively reads TRBD1 or TRBD2 (7 bases each). The CDR3 loop spans 17 amino acids. Germline values: CDR1 MNHEY, CDR2 SMNVEV (reference sequence). Deletions cut 5 bases from V and 0 bases from J, with 17 bases between. DNA for the CDR3: TGTGCCAGCAGTCCGCCCCAGGGGGGGAGCTCCTACAATGAGCAGTTCTTC. It yields the protein CASSPPQGGSSYNEQFF.

The chain combines TRBV4-1 with TRBJ2-7, with a possible D match to TRBD1 (6 bases). The V end lost 0 bases, the J end lost 2 bases, and 11 bases lay between the germline ends. The V gene's germline CDR1 is MGHRA and CDR2 YSYEKL. The CDR3 length is 15 residues. The CDR3 is CASSQEHRDTYEQYF. In DNA, the CDR3 is TGCGCCAGCAGCCAAGAGCACCGGGACACCTACGAGCAGTACTTC.

In DNA form, the CDR3 reads TGCGCCAGCAGCTTGGCAGCGAGGCGGTACACAGATACGCAGTATTTT. It encodes CASSLAARRYTDTQYF. This chain joins TRBV5-1 and TRBJ2-3; D is uncertain. Trimming took 0 bases from V and 2 from J, leaving 13 bases between them. This CDR3 region has 16 residues. Germline V gives CDR1 SGHRS, CDR2 YFSETQ.

This CDR3 reads CSARDRVSYNEQFF. DNA of the CDR3: TGCAGTGCTAGAGACAGGGTGTCCTACAATGAGCAGTTCTTC. J is TRBJ2-1 and V is TRBV20-1; the D gene is possibly TRBD1 (5 bases). The V gene's germline CDR1 is DFQATT and CDR2 SNEGSKA (reference sequence). This CDR3 is built from 14 residues. Trimming removed 0 bases from V and 1 base from J, with 7 bases in between.

The gene calls are TRBV25-1 and TRBJ2-1, with a possible D match to TRBD1 (5 bases). CDR3 length equals 16 residues. The V gene lost 1 base and the J gene lost 2 bases, with 12 bases spanning the gap. In germline, CDR1 is MGHDK, CDR2 SYGVNS. CDR3 nucleotides: TGTGCCAGCAGTGAATCGGTCAGGGAAACCTACAATGAGCAGTTCTTC. As protein: CASSESVRETYNEQFF.